This is a list of T cell receptor beta chains from one sample in a study of siplizumab effects on memory and regulatory T cells. The data were produced by immunoSEQ multiplex PCR, yet TCRdb's version contains in-frame clones alone and is incomplete. In the table there are 90,000 to 140,000 clones, just over 90% of which are singletons. The sequenced sample consisted of CD4+ T cells sorted from blood. The origin of the receptors is a human donor in good health. Each CDR3 is given with its conserved first and last residue. A D gene is named only where the DNA matches it firmly. Where a row states a size, it is once, few, many or the class of an expanded clone; other rows omit it.

size | J | length | D | V | CDR3 | DNA
. | TRBJ1-1 | 14 | . | TRBV19 | CASIPTVFDTEAFF | TGTGCCAGTATCCCGACAGTATTTGACACTGAAGCTTTCTTT
. | TRBJ2-7 | 12 | . | TRBV12-5 | CASGPVTYEQYF | TGTGCTAGTGGTCCCGTGACCTACGAGCAGTACTTC
once | TRBJ1-1 | 17 | TRBD1 | TRBV28 | CASSSPPPTGRDTEAFF | TGTGCCAGCAGTTCACCCCCCCCGACAGGGAGGGACACTGAAGCTTTCTTT
. | TRBJ2-5 | 11 | . | TRBV11-2 | CASSFKETQYF | TGTGCCAGCAGCTTTAAAGAGACCCAGTACTTC
. | TRBJ1-1 | 15 | . | TRBV13 | CASSLGPEGYTEAFF | TGTGCCAGCAGCTTAGGCCCCGAGGGGTACACTGAAGCTTTCTTT
once | TRBJ2-7 | 15 | TRBD2 | TRBV5-4 | CASSLGSGGSYEQYF | TGTGCCAGCAGCTTGGGTTCGGGAGGGAGCTACGAGCAGTACTTC
. | TRBJ1-2 | 12 | . | TRBV19 | CASSPVGGGYTF | TGTGCCAGTAGTCCAGTCGGGGGTGGCTACACCTTC
. | TRBJ1-5 | 15 | . | TRBV27 | CASSLEGGRNQPQHF | TGTGCCAGCAGTTTAGAGGGGGGGCGCAATCAGCCCCAGCATTTT
. | TRBJ2-1 | 15 | . | TRBV30 | CAWSVKGGDNDEQFF | TGTGCCTGGAGTGTAAAGGGGGGGGATAACGATGAGCAGTTCTTC
. | TRBJ2-7 | 11 | . | TRBV11-2 | CASSSTYEQYF | TGTGCCAGCAGCTCCACCTACGAGCAGTACTTC
. | TRBJ1-5 | 16 | . | TRBV6-1 | CASSGYTMNSNQPQHF | TGTGCCAGCAGTGGATACACGATGAATAGCAATCAGCCCCAGCATTTT
once | TRBJ1-2 | 11 | . | TRBV5-8 | CASRFNYGYTF | TGTGCCTCCAGATTTAACTATGGCTACACCTTC
. | TRBJ2-5 | 15 | TRBD2 | TRBV14 | CASSQQLAIQETQYF | TGTGCCAGCAGCCAACAACTAGCGATTCAAGAGACCCAGTACTTC
. | TRBJ2-3 | 15 | . | TRBV9 | CASSVASGSTDTQYF | TGTGCCAGCAGCGTAGCTTCAGGGAGCACAGATACGCAGTATTTT
. | TRBJ1-1 | 16 | TRBD1 | TRBV27 | CASSPRQGQGNTEAFF | TGTGCCAGCAGTCCCCGACAGGGCCAGGGGAACACTGAAGCTTTCTTT
. | TRBJ1-2 | 13 | TRBD1 | TRBV6-5 | CASSHDRVYGYTF | TGTGCCAGCAGTCACGACAGGGTATATGGCTACACCTTC
once | TRBJ1-2 | 16 | TRBD1 | TRBV19 | CASRPTGTGGFYGYTF | TGTGCCAGTAGACCCACCGGGACAGGGGGCTTCTATGGCTACACCTTC
. | TRBJ2-3 | 14 | TRBD2 | TRBV18 | CASSPSGGSDTQYF | TGTGCCAGCTCACCGTCCGGGGGGTCAGATACGCAGTATTTT
. | TRBJ2-3 | 15 | TRBD2 | TRBV11-3 | CASTKSSGSTDTQYF | TGTGCCAGCACCAAGTCTAGCGGTAGCACAGATACGCAGTATTTT
. | TRBJ2-5 | 16 | TRBD2 | TRBV5-4 | CASSLAASGGKETQYF | TGTGCCAGCAGCTTGGCGGCTAGCGGGGGGAAAGAGACCCAGTACTTC
. | TRBJ2-3 | 14 | . | TRBV5-4 | CASSWTSTTDTQYF | TGTGCCAGCAGCTGGACCTCCACCACAGATACGCAGTATTTT
. | TRBJ2-7 | 18 | . | TRBV7-9 | CASSRGLRTDLSSYEQYF | TGTGCCAGCAGCCGCGGGCTAAGGACAGATCTTAGCTCCTACGAGCAGTACTTC
. | TRBJ2-2 | 15 | TRBD1 | TRBV18 | CASSQSPGQAGELFF | TGTGCCAGCTCACAATCGCCGGGACAGGCCGGGGAGCTGTTTTTT